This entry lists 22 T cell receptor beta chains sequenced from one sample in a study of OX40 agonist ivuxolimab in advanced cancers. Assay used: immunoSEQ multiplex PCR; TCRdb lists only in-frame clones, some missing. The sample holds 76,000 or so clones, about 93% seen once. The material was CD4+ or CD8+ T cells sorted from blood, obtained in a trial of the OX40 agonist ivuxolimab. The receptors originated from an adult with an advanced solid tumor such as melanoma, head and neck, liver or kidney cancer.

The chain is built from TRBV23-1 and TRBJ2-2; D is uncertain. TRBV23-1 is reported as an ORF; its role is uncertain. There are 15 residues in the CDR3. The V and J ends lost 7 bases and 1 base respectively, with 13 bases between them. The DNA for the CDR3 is TGCGCCAGCACTATGAGGAGAGAGAACACCGGGGAGCTGTTTTTT. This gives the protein CASTMRRENTGELFF.

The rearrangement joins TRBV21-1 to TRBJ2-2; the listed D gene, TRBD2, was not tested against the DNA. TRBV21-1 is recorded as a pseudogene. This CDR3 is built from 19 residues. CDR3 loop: CASSNRTSGVYRNTGELFF. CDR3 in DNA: TGTGCCAGCAGCAATCGGACTAGCGGGGTCTATAGGAACACCGGGGAGCTGTTTTTT.

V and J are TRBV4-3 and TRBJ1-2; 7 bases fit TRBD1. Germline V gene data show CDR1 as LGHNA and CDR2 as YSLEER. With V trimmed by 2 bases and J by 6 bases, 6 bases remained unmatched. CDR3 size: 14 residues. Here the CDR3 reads CASSQNRGSHGYTF. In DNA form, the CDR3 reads TGCGCCAGCAGCCAAAACAGGGGAAGCCATGGCTACACCTTC.

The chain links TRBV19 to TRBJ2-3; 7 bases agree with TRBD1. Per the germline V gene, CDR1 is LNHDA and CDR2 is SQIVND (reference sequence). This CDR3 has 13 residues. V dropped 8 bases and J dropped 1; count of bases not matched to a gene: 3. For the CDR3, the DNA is TGTGCCAGTCGGGACAGCCGCACAGATACGCAGTATTTT. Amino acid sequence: CASRDSRTDTQYF. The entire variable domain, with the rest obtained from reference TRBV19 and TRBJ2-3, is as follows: DGGITQSPKYLFRKEGQNVTLSCEQNLNHDAMYWYRQDPGQGLRLIYYSQIVNDFQKGDIAEGYSVSREKKESFPLTVTSAQKNPTAFYLCASRDSRTDTQYFGPGTRLTVL.

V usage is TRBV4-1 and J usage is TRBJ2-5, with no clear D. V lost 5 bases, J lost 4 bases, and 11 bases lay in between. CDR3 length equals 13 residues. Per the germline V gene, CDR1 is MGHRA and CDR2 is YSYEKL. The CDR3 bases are TGCGCCAGCAGCGGCGTGCCGCGAGAGACCCAGTACTTC. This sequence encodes CASSGVPRETQYF.

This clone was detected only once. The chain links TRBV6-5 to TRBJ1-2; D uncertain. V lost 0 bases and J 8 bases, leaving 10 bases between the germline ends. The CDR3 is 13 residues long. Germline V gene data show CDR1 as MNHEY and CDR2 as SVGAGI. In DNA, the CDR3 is TGTGCCAGCAGTTACTCTCATTCGGGGGGCTACACCTTC. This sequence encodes CASSYSHSGGYTF.

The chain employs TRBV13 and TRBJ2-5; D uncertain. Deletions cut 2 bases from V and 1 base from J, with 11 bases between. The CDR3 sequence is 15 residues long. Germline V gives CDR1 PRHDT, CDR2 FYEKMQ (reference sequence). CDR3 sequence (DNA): TGTGCCAGCAGCTTACGGGTCAGATCCCAAGAGACCCAGTACTTC. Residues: CASSLRVRSQETQYF.

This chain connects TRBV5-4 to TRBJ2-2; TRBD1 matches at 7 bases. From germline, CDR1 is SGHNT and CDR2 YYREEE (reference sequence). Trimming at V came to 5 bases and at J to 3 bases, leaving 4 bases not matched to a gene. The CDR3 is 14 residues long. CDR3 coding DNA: TGTGCCAGCAGTTGGGGACAGTACACCGGGGAGCTGTTTTTT. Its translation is CASSWGQYTGELFF.

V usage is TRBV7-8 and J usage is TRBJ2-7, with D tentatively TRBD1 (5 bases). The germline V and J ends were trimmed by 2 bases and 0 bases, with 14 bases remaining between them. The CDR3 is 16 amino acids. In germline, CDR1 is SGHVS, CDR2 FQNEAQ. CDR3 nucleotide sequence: TGTGCCAGCAGCTTATTAGTACAGGAGAGCTCCTACGAGCAGTACTTC. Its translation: CASSLLVQESSYEQYF.

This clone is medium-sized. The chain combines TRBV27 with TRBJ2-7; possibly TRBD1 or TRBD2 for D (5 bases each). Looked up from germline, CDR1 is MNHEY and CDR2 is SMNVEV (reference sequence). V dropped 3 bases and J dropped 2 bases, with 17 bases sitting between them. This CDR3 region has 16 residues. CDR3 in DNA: TGTGCCAGCAGTTTGACCGGGGCGGATAAACCCTACGAGCAGTACTTC. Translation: CASSLTGADKPYEQYF.

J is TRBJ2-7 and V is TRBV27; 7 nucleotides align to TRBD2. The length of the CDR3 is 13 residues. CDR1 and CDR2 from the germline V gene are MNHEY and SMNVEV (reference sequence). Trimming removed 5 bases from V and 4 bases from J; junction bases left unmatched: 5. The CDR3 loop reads CASSPGGGYEQYF. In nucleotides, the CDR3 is TGTGCCAGCAGTCCGGGGGGAGGTTACGAGCAGTACTTC.

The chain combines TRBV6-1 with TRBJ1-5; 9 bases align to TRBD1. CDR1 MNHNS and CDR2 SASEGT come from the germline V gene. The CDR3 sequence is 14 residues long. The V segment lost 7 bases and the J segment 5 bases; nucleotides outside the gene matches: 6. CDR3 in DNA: TGTGCCAGCACCGACAGGGGGATGGATCAGCCCCAGCATTTT. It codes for CASTDRGMDQPQHF.

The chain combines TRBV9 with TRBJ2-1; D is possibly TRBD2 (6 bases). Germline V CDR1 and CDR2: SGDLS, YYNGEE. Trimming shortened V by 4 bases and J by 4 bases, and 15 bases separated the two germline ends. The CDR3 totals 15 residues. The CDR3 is CASSLRDSYYNEQFF. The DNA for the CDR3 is TGTGCCAGCAGCCTCCGGGACTCATATTACAATGAGCAGTTCTTC.

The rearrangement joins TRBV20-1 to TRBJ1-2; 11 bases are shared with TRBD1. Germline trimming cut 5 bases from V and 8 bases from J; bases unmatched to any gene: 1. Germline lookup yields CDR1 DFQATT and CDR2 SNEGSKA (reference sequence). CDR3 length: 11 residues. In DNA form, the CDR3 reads TGCAGTGCTGGGACAGGGGGAGGCTACACCTTC. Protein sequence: CSAGTGGGYTF.

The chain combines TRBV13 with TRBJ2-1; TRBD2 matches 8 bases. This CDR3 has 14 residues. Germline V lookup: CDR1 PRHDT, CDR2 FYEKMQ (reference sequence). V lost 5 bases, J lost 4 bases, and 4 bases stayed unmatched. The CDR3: CASSLLAEYNEQFF. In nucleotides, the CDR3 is TGTGCCAGCAGCCTACTAGCGGAATACAATGAGCAGTTCTTC.

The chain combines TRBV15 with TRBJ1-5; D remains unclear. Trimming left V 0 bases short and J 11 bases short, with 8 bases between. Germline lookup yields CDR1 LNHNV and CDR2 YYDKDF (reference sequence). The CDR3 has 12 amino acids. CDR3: CATSRDSSTQHF. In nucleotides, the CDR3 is TGTGCCACCAGCAGAGATAGTTCCACCCAGCATTTT.

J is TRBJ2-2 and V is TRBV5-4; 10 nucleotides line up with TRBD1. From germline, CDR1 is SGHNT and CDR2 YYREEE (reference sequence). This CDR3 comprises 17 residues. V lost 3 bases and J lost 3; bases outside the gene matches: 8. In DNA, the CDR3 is TGTGCCAGCAGCTCCCCGGGACAGGGGCTCGACACCGGGGAGCTGTTTTTT. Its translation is CASSSPGQGLDTGELFF.

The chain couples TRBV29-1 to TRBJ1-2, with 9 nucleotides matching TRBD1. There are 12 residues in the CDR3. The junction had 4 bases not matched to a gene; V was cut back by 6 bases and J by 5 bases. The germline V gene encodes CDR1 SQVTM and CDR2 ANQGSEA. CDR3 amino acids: CSVTGGQYGYTF. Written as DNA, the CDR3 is TGCAGCGTGACAGGGGGTCAATATGGCTACACCTTC.

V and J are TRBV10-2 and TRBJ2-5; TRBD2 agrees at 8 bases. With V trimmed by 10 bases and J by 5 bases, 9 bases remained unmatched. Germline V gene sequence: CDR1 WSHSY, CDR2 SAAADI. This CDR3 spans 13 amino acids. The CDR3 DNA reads TGCGCCACCTGGCGGGGGGCAGGGGAGACCCAGTACTTC. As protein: CATWRGAGETQYF.

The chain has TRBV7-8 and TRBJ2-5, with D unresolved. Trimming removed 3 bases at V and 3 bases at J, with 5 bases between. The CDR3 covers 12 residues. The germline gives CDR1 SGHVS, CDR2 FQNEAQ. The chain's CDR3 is CASSFSKETQYF. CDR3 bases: TGTGCCAGCAGCTTCTCTAAAGAGACCCAGTACTTC.

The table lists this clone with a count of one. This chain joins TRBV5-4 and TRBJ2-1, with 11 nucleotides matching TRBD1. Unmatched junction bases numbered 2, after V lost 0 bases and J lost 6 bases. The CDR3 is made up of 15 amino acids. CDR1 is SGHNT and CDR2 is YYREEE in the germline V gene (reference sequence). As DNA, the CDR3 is TGTGCCAGCAGCTTGGGAGGGACAGGGGGCAATGAGCAGTTCTTC. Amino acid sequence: CASSLGGTGGNEQFF.

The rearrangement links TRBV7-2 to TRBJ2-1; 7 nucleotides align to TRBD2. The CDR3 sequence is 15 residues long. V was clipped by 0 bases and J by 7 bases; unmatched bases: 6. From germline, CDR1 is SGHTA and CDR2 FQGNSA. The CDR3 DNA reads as TGTGCCAGCAGCTTAGCTCGCGGGGGACTGAATGAGCAGTTCTTC. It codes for CASSLARGGLNEQFF.